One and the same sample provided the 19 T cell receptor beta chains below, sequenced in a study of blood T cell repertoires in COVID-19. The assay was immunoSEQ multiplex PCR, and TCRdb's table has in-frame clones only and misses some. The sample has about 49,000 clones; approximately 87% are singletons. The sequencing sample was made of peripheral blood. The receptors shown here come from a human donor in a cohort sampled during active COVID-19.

CDR3 in DNA: TGTGCCAGCAGTCCCCTGGGCGGAGGGACCTATAGTAATGAGCAGTTCTTC. Amino acid sequence: CASSPLGGGTYSNEQFF. The chain couples TRBV27 to TRBJ2-1, with a tentative D call TRBD2 (6 bases). The length of the CDR3 is 17 residues. With 5 bases removed from V and 7 bases from J, the gap between germline ends came to 24 bases. Germline V gene lookup returns CDR1 MNHEY and CDR2 SMNVEV (reference sequence).

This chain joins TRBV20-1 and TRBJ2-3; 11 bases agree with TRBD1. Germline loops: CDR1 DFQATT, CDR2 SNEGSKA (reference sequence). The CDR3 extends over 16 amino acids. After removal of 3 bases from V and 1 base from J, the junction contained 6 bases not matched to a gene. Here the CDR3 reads CSASFRTGGGTDTQYF. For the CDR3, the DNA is TGCAGTGCTAGTTTCAGGACAGGGGGCGGCACAGATACGCAGTATTTT.

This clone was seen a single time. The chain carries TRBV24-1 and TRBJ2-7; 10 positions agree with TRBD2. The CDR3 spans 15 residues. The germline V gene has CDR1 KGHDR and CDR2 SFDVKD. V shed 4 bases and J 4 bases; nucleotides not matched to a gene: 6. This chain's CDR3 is CATSDPLAGVYEQYF. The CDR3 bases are TGTGCCACCAGTGACCCTCTAGCGGGAGTTTACGAGCAGTACTTC.

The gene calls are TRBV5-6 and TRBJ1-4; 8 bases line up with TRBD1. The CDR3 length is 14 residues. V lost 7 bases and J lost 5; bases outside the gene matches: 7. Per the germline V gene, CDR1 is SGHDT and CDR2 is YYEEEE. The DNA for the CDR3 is TGTGCCAGCCCAACAGGGGGGCCGAATGAAAAACTGTTTTTT. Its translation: CASPTGGPNEKLFF.

CDR3 bases: TGTGCCAGCACCAGACAGGGGGGACCAGAGACCCAGTACTTC. Translating it yields CASTRQGGPETQYF. V usage is TRBV2 and J usage is TRBJ2-5; 9 positions match TRBD1. Trimming took 7 bases from V and 4 from J; bases not matched to a gene: 7. Germline V gene sequence: CDR1 SNHLY, CDR2 FYNNEI. The CDR3 covers 14 residues.

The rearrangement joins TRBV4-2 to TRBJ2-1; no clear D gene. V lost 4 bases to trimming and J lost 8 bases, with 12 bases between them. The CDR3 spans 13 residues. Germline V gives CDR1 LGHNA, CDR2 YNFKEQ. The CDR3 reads CASSPQIRDEQFF. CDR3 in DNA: TGTGCCAGCAGCCCCCAAATAAGAGATGAGCAGTTCTTC.

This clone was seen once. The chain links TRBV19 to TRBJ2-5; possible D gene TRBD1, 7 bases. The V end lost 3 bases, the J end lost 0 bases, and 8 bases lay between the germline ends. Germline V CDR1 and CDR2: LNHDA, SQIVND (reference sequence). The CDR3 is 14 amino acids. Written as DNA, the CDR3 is TGTGCCAGTAGTATCAGGGGGGACCAAGAGACCCAGTACTTC. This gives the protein CASSIRGDQETQYF.

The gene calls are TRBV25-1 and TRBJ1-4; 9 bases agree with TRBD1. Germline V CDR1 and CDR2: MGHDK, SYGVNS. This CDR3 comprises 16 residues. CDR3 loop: CACSTGGFLTNEKLFF. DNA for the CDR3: TGTGCGTGTAGCACAGGGGGCTTTTTAACTAATGAAAAACTGTTTTTT.

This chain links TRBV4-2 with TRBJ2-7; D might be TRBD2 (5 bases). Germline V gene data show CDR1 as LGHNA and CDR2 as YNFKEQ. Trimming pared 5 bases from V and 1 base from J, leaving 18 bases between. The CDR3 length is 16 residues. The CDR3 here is CASSEILARASYEQYF. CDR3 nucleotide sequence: TGTGCCAGCAGCGAGATATTAGCGAGGGCTTCCTACGAGCAGTACTTC.

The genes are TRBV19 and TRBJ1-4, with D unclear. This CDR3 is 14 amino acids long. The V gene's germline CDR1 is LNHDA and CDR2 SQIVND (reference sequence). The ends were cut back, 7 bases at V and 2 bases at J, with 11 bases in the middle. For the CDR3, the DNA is TGTGCCAGTAAGATTTCTGGCACTAATGAAAAACTGTTTTTT. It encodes CASKISGTNEKLFF.

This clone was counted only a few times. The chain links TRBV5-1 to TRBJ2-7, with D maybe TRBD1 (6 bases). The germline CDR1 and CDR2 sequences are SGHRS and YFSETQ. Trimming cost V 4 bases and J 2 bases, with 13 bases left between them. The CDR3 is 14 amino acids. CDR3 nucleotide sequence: TGCGCCAGCAGCATCCGGGACAAACCCTACGAGCAGTACTTC. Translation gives CASSIRDKPYEQYF.

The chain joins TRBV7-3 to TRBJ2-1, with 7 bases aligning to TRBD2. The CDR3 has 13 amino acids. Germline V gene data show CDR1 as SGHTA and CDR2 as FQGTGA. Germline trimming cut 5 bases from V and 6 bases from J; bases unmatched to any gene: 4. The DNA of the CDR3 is TGTGCCAGCAGCACCCGACTAGCCAATGAGCAGTTCTTC. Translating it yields CASSTRLANEQFF.

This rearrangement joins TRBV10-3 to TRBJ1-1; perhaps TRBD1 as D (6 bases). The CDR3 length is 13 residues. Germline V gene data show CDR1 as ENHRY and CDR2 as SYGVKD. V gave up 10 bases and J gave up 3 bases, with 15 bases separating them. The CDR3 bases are TGTGCCACGACAGGTACAGCAGACACTGAAGCTTTCTTT. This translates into CATTGTADTEAFF.

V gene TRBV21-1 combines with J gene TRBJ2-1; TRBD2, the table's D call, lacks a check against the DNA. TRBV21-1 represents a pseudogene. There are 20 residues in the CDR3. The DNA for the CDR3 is TGTGCCAGCAGCCATCGGCCAGGGGACCTAGCGGGGAACTCCTACAATGAGCAGTTCTTC. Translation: CASSHRPGDLAGNSYNEQFF.

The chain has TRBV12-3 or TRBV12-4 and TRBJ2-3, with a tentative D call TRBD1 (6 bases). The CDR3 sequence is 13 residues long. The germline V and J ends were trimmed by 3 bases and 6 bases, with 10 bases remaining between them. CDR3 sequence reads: CASSFDRWDTQYF. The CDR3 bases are TGTGCCAGCAGTTTCGACAGGTGGGATACGCAGTATTTT.

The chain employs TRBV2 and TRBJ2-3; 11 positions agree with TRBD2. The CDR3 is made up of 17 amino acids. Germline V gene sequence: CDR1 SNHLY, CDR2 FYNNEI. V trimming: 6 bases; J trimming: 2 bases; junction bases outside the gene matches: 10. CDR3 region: CASRELPSGRNTDTQYF. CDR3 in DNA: TGTGCCAGCAGGGAACTACCTAGCGGGAGGAACACAGATACGCAGTATTTT.

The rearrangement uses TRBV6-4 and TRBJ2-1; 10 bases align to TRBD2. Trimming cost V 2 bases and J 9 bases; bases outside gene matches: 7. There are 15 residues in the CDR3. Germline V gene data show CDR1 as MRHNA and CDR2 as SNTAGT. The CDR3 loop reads CASSDTSGARGEQFF. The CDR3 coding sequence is TGTGCCAGCAGTGACACTAGCGGGGCCCGGGGTGAGCAGTTCTTC.

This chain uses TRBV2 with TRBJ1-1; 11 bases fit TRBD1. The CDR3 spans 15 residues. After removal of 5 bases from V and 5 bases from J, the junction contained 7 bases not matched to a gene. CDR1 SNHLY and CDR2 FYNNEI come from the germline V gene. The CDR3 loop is CASSPRDRGGTEAFF. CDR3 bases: TGTGCCAGCAGTCCCAGGGACAGGGGGGGAACTGAAGCTTTCTTT.

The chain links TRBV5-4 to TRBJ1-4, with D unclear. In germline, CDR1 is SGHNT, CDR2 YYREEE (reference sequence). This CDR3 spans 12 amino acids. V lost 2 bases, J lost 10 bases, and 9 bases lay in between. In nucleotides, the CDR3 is TGTGCCAGCAGCTTCAGCGCTGGAAAACTGTTTTTT. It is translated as CASSFSAGKLFF.